These 24 T cell receptor beta chains originate from one sample sequenced in a study of CD8 T cells in Susac syndrome (dated by TCRdb to between 2018 and 2020). Receptors were amplified or captured by the immunoSEQ multiplex PCR assay. RNA was extracted using the RNeasy kit, and roughly 0.45 to 1 microgram was reverse transcribed with random hexamers. TCRdb cleaned the public reads at Q25 with fastp, built clones with MiXCR and kept in-frame beta chains. All rows with the same CDR3 protein become a single entry with the most common DNA and genes. For this sample there are more than 100,000 distinct CDR3 sequences; over 75% appear just once. 0.5% to 0.65% of the sample lies in the top ten. The sequencing input was CD8+ T cells from PBMCs. All receptors derive from a human donor with multiple sclerosis.

The chain uses TRBV2 and TRBJ2-1; D perhaps matches TRBD2 (6 bases). The germline gives CDR1 SNHLY, CDR2 FYNNEI. This CDR3 has 13 residues. V was pared by 6 bases and J by 7 bases, with 13 bases between. CDR3 bases: TGTGCCAGCAGGGGGGGACTCCAAAATGAGCAGTTCTTC. Its translation: CASRGGLQNEQFF.

The V call is TRBV24-1, the J call TRBJ2-1; the match to TRBD2 covers 7 bases. The germline V gene encodes CDR1 KGHDR and CDR2 SFDVKD. This CDR3 has 14 residues. After removal of 7 bases from V and 4 bases from J, the junction contained 6 bases not matched to a gene. The CDR3 loop is CATSLADPYNEQFF. The CDR3 region has the DNA TGTGCCACCAGCCTAGCGGACCCATACAATGAGCAGTTCTTC.

This clonotype was seen a few times. The chain is built from TRBV4-1 and TRBJ1-4; possible D gene TRBD1, 6 bases. This CDR3 has 15 residues. V was shortened by 4 bases and J by 2 bases, with 11 bases between the two germline ends. Per germline, CDR1 MGHRA and CDR2 YSYEKL. The CDR3 region is CASSPQTGTNEKLFF. CDR3 coding DNA: TGCGCCAGCAGCCCCCAAACAGGGACTAATGAAAAACTGTTTTTT.

V is TRBV4-3 and J is TRBJ2-3; D might be TRBD1 (5 bases). Germline CDR1 reads LGHNA; CDR2 reads YSLEER. This CDR3 has 15 residues. V was shortened by 4 bases and J by 0 bases, with 11 bases between the two germline ends. In DNA, the CDR3 is TGCGCCAGCAGCCGAGTCACAGGTAGCACAGATACGCAGTATTTT. This gives the protein CASSRVTGSTDTQYF.

The V call is TRBV11-2, the J call TRBJ1-6; D is uncertain. Germline-derived CDR1 and CDR2 are SGHAT and FQNNGV. V was pared by 1 base and J by 3 bases, with 7 bases between. This CDR3 is built from 15 residues. Here the CDR3 DNA reads TGTGCCAGCAGCTTAGGGACGGACTATAATTCACCCCTCCACTTT. As protein: CASSLGTDYNSPLHF.

V and J are TRBV7-9 and TRBJ1-5, with a possible D match to TRBD1 (5 bases). The CDR3 contains 14 residues. Deletions cut 3 bases from V and 1 base from J, with 7 bases between. Germline V CDR1 and CDR2: SEHNR, FQNEAQ (reference sequence). CDR3 sequence reads: CASSLGLSNQPQHF. In nucleotides, the CDR3 is TGTGCCAGCAGCTTGGGACTGAGCAATCAGCCCCAGCATTTT.

The CDR3 nucleotides read TGCAGCGTTGAGAGGGAGCAGTTCTTC. Translated: CSVEREQFF. The chain links TRBV29-1 to TRBJ2-1; no firm D call. CDR1 is SQVTM and CDR2 is ANQGSEA in the germline V gene. The CDR3 spans 9 residues. Trimming took off 3 bases at V and 10 bases at J, with 4 bases between the two ends.

The chain is built from TRBV20-1 and TRBJ2-1; 7 bases map to TRBD1. The germline V gene encodes CDR1 DFQATT and CDR2 SNEGSKA (reference sequence). The CDR3 covers 14 residues. Unmatched junction bases numbered 3, after V lost 4 bases and J lost 0 bases. CDR3 sequence (DNA): TGCAGTGCTAATGACAGGGCCTCCTACAATGAGCAGTTCTTC. It yields the protein CSANDRASYNEQFF.

The chain carries TRBV12-3 or TRBV12-4 and TRBJ1-1; 8 nucleotides line up with TRBD1. The CDR3 extends over 13 amino acids. With 7 bases clipped from V and 1 base from J, the junction kept 2 bases outside the gene matches. The CDR3 nucleotides are TGTGCCAGCATTGGGACAGGGAACACTGAAGCTTTCTTT. It encodes CASIGTGNTEAFF.

The rearrangement uses TRBV5-4 and TRBJ2-1, with D perhaps TRBD2 (6 bases). CDR1 is SGHNT, CDR2 YYREEE, per germline (reference sequence). V gave up 7 bases and J gave up 7 bases, with 12 bases separating them. The CDR3 runs to 12 residues. CDR3 loop: CASEGAGNEQFF. The CDR3 nucleotides are TGTGCCAGCGAAGGGGCGGGGAATGAGCAGTTCTTC.

The table lists this clonotype with a count of one. The chain carries TRBV7-9 and TRBJ1-2; TRBD1 might be the D (5 bases). V gave up 3 bases and J gave up 8 bases, with 10 bases separating them. CDR1 is SEHNR, CDR2 FQNEAQ, per germline (reference sequence). The CDR3 is made up of 12 amino acids. The DNA for the CDR3 is TGTGCCAGCAGCTTGGGGGAGAGCGGCTACACCTTC. As protein: CASSLGESGYTF.

The chain links TRBV6-5 to TRBJ2-7; D ambiguous. This CDR3 comprises 15 residues. Between the trimmed V and J ends, which lost 6 bases and 4 bases, there was a span of 19 bases. Germline V lookup: CDR1 MNHEY, CDR2 SVGAGI. Here the CDR3 reads CASSTRPSPDYEQYF. For the CDR3, the DNA is TGTGCCAGCAGCACCAGACCCAGCCCCGATTACGAGCAGTACTTC.

The V call is TRBV3-1, the J call TRBJ2-5; tentatively, D is TRBD1 or TRBD2 (6 bases each). The CDR3 covers 13 residues. From germline, CDR1 is LGHDT and CDR2 YNNKEL (reference sequence). V was clipped by 8 bases and J by 1 base, with 11 bases between them. CDR3 protein: CASLGGLQETQYF. CDR3 in DNA: TGTGCCAGCTTGGGGGGCCTCCAAGAGACCCAGTACTTC.

V gene TRBV19 combines with J gene TRBJ1-3; D call uncertain. The CDR3 covers 18 residues. Between the trimmed V and J ends, which lost 1 base and 7 bases, there was a span of 23 bases. The germline V gene encodes CDR1 LNHDA and CDR2 SQIVND (reference sequence). This CDR3 reads CASSIGLAFGDLSNTIYF. The CDR3 coding sequence is TGTGCCAGTAGTATAGGTTTAGCCTTCGGAGATCTAAGTAACACCATATATTTT.

The rearrangement links TRBV3-1 to TRBJ2-6; D might be TRBD1 (6 bases). The length of the CDR3 is 15 residues. The germline gives CDR1 LGHDT, CDR2 YNNKEL (reference sequence). Trimming took 6 bases from V and 4 from J, leaving 13 bases between them. CDR3 in amino acids: CASSETGPGANVLTF. The CDR3 DNA reads as TGTGCCAGCAGTGAAACAGGGCCGGGGGCCAACGTCCTGACTTTC.

In this sample, this clonotype turned up a few times. The chain recombines TRBV11-3 with TRBJ1-1, with D hard to call. V was trimmed by 0 bases and J by 3 bases, leaving 14 bases between them. The CDR3 is 16 residues long. Per germline, CDR1 SGHNT and CDR2 YENEEA. CDR3 sequence reads: CASSLDSGLADTEAFF. CDR3 DNA sequence: TGTGCCAGCAGCTTAGATAGTGGGCTGGCAGACACTGAAGCTTTCTTT.

This chain links TRBV27 with TRBJ2-7; D call uncertain. Germline V lookup: CDR1 MNHEY, CDR2 SMNVEV (reference sequence). Trimming stripped 5 bases from V and 0 bases from J, with 8 bases between. The CDR3 covers 13 residues. The CDR3 nucleotides are TGTGCCAGCAGTCCAGCCATCTCCTACGAGCAGTACTTC. It translates to CASSPAISYEQYF.

The J gene is TRBJ1-2, the V gene TRBV18; a possible D gene is TRBD1 (5 bases). CDR1 is KGHSH, CDR2 LQKENI, per germline. The CDR3 covers 15 residues. The V gene lost 3 bases and the J gene lost 2 bases, with 13 bases spanning the gap. CDR3 loop: CASSPSRDGNYGYTF. The CDR3 DNA reads as TGTGCCAGCTCACCTTCCCGGGACGGCAACTATGGCTACACCTTC.

The chain couples TRBV21-1 to TRBJ1-5. TRBV21-1 is noted as a pseudogene. This CDR3 has 15 residues. The CDR3 loop is CASSKRGPSNQPQHF. CDR3 DNA: TGTGCCAGCAGCAAACGGGGCCCGAGCAATCAGCCCCAGCATTTT.

The chain joins TRBV29-1 to TRBJ2-1; D ambiguous. The CDR3 consists of 10 residues. V shed 4 bases and J shed 9 bases, with 7 bases lying between them. Germline CDR1 and CDR2: SQVTM and ANQGSEA. This CDR3 is CSVGTPEQFF. CDR3 sequence (DNA): TGCAGCGTTGGAACCCCTGAGCAGTTCTTC.

This sequence joins TRBV28 and TRBJ1-5; 8 nucleotides match TRBD1. The CDR3 covers 14 residues. Germline CDR1 and CDR2: MDHEN and SYDVKM. The J segment lost 6 bases and the V segment lost 6 bases, leaving 7 bases of the junction unmatched. The CDR3 nucleotides are TGTGCCAGCAGGGACAGGGTCCGGGTTCAGCCCCAGCATTTT. Translation: CASRDRVRVQPQHF.

The chain couples TRBV28 to TRBJ2-7; 7 nucleotides line up with TRBD2. This CDR3 comprises 15 residues. Germline values: CDR1 MDHEN, CDR2 SYDVKM. After removal of 2 bases from V and 3 bases from J, the junction contained 7 bases not matched to a gene. CDR3 protein: CASSLRGAGFYEQYF. Written as DNA, the CDR3 is TGTGCCAGCAGTTTAAGGGGAGCGGGGTTCTACGAGCAGTACTTC.

The CDR3 region has the DNA TGTGCCAGCAGCCAAGATCTTTTGCGGAGTAGCACAGATACGCAGTATTTT. This translates into CASSQDLLRSSTDTQYF. The chain recombines TRBV3-1 with TRBJ2-3; D not resolved. Germline CDR1 is LGHDT and CDR2 is YNNKEL (reference sequence). This CDR3 spans 17 amino acids. Trimming removed 0 bases from V and 0 bases from J, with 13 bases in between.

The chain carries TRBV12-3 or TRBV12-4 and TRBJ1-5, with D hard to call. This CDR3 comprises 14 residues. V lost 2 bases, J lost 5 bases, and 10 bases lay in between. The CDR3 spells CASSLRGEHQPQHF. The DNA of the CDR3 is TGTGCCAGCAGTTTACGGGGAGAACATCAGCCCCAGCATTTT.